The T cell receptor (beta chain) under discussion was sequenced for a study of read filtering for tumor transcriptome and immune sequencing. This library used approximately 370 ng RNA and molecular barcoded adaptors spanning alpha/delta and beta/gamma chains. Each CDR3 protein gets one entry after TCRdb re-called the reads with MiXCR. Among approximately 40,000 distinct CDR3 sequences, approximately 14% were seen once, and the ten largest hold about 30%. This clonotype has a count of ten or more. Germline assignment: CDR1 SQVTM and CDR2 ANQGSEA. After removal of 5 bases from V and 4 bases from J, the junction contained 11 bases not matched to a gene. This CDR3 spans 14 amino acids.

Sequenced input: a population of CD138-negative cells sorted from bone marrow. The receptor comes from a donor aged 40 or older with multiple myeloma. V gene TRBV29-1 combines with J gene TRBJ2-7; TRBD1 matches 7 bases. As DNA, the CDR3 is TGCAGCGTTACCGGGACAGTGGACCGTTACGAGCAGTACTTC. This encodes CSVTGTVDRYEQYF.